The clone carrying this TCR beta chain turned up a few times. The antigen remains unidentified. The data originate from a study of CD8 T cells in ankylosing spondylitis. The study, taken as a whole, reports: Significant enrichment of disease-linked clones was reported in matched ankylosing spondylitis synovial fluid. CD8+ disease-linked clones were present at relatively low frequencies in blood. Characteristic, it appeared, of ankylosing spondylitis blood was a TCR beta motif of eight highly homologous variants. In the blood and synovial fluid of reactive arthritis, some motif variants had been previously reported.

The TCR beta libraries were generated through quantitative 5'-RACE incorporating molecular barcodes. TCRdb itself ran the 5' RACE reads through MiXCR, one entry per CDR3 protein. The data show some 700,000 distinct CDR3 sequences, roughly 19% seen once. The CDR3 is made up of 14 amino acids. V lost 8 bases to trimming and J lost 7 bases; unmatched junction nucleotides: 13. The germline V gene has CDR1 GTSNPN and CDR2 SVGIG (reference sequence). The origin of this receptor is a male donor with ankylosing spondylitis. Source material: blood, either unsorted or a sorted T cell fraction (not recorded which). The chain uses TRBV30 and TRBJ2-3, with 9 bases matching TRBD2. The CDR3 bases are TGTGCCAGCACGGGCGGGAGGGCCACGTATACGCAGTATTTT. This translates into CASTGGRATYTQYF.